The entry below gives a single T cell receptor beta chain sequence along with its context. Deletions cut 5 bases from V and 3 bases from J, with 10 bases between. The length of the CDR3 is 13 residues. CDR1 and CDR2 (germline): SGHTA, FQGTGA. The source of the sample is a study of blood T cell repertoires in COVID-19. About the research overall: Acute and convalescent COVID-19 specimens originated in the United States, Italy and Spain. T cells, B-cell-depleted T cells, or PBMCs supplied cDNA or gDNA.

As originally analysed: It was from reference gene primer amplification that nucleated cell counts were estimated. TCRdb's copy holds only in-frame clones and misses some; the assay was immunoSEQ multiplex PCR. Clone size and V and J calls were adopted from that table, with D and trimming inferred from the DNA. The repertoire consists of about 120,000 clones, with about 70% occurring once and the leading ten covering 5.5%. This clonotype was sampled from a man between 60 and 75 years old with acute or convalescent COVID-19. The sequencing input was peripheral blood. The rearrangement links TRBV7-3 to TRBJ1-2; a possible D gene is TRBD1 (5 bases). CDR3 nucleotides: TGTGCCAGCAGCCGAGGAGGGGACTATGGCTACACCTTC. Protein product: CASSRGGDYGYTF.